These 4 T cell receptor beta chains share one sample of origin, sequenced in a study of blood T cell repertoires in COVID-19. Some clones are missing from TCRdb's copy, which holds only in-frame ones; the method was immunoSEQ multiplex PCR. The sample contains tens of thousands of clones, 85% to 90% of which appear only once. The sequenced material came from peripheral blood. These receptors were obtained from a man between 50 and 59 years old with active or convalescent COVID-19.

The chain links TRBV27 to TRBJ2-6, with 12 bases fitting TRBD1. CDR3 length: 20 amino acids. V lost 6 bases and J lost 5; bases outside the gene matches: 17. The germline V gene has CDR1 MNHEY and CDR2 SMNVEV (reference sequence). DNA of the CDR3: TGTGCCAGCAGGGGGGGCCGACCGGGACAGGGGGCTGAGTGGGCCAACGTCCTGACTTTC. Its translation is CASRGGRPGQGAEWANVLTF.

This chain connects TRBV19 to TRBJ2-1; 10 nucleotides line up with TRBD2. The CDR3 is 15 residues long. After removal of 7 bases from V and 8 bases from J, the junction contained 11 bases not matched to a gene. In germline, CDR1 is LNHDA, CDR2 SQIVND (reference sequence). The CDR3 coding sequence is TGTGCCAGTAACGTTCTTGCTAGCGGGAGCGATGAGCAGTTCTTC. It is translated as CASNVLASGSDEQFF.

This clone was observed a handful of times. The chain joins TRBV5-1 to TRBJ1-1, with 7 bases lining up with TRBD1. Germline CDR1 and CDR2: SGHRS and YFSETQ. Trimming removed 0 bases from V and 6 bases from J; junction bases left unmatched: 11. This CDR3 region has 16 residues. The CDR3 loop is CASSLGSTGAIPEAFF. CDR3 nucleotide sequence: TGCGCCAGCAGCTTGGGATCAACAGGGGCGATACCTGAAGCTTTCTTT.

The CDR3 is CASSLASETYEQYF. Written as DNA, the CDR3 is TGCGCCAGCAGCTTGGCCTCGGAGACCTACGAGCAGTACTTC. The V and J genes are TRBV5-1 and TRBJ2-7, with D uncertain. Germline CDR1 and CDR2: SGHRS and YFSETQ. Trimming left V 0 bases short and J 2 bases short, with 9 bases between. The CDR3 totals 14 residues.